This T cell receptor (beta chain) emerged from a study of response to subunit inactivated influenza vaccine. Germline CDR1 and CDR2: SGHRS and YFSETQ. The CDR3 covers 15 residues. V lost 2 bases and J 6 bases, leaving 18 bases between the germline ends. Findings and limits, study-wide: Authors suggested each seasonal flu vaccination may recruit only limited numbers of new T cells.

TCRdb reprocessed the RT-PCR reads via MiXCR and lists one record per CDR3 protein. The data contain hundreds of thousands of distinct CDR3 sequences, more than 11% of them seen just once; the ten biggest clones take up roughly 6.4%. On this clonotype itself: Its matching antigen is unknown.

The TCR sequence derives from a man aged 45 to 65 who received an inactivated influenza vaccine. The specimen was PBMCs from blood, collected less than 15 days before vaccination. This chain links TRBV5-1 with TRBJ2-7; weak D call: TRBD1 (6 bases). Here the CDR3 reads CASSFAGAERGEQYF. As DNA, the CDR3 is TGCGCCAGCAGCTTCGCAGGGGCTGAAAGGGGCGAGCAGTACTTC.